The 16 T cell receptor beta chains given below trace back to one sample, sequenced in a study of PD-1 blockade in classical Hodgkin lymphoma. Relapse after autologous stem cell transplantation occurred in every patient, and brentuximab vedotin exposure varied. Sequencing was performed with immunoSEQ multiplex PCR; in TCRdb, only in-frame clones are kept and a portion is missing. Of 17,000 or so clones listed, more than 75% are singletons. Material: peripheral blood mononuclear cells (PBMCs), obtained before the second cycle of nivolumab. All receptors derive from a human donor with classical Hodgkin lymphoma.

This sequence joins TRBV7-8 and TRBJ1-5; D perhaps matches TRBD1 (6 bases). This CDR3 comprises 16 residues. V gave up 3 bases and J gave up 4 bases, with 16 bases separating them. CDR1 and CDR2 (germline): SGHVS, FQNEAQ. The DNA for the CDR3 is TGTGCCAGCAGCTTGGACACACCAGGGGTAAATCAGCCCCAGCATTTT. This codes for CASSLDTPGVNQPQHF.

The CDR3 spells CAISEDNSGNTIYF. The DNA for the CDR3 is TGTGCCATCAGTGAGGACAACTCTGGAAACACCATATATTTT. This sequence joins TRBV10-3 and TRBJ1-3; D gene uncertain. The CDR3 sequence is 14 residues long. The ends were cut back, 2 bases at V and 0 bases at J, with 5 bases in the middle. CDR1 ENHRY and CDR2 SYGVKD come from the germline V gene.

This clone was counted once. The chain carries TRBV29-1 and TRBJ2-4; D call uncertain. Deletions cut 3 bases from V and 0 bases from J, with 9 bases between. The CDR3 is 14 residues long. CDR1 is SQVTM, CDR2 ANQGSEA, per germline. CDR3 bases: TGCAGCGTTGAGTCGGCTCTAGCCAAAAACATTCAGTACTTC. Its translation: CSVESALAKNIQYF.

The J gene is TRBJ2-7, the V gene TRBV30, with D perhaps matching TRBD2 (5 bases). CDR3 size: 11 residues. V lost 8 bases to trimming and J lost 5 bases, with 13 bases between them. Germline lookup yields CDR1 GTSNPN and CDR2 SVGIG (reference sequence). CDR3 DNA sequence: TGTGCCGGCTATGAGGGCAACGAGCAGTACTTC. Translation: CAGYEGNEQYF. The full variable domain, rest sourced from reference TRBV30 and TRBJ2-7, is SQTIHQWPATLVQPVGSPLSLECTVEGTSNPNLYWYRQAAGRGLQLLFYSVGIGQISSEVPQNLSASRPQDRQFILSSKKLLLSDSGFYLCAGYEGNEQYFGPGTRLTVT.

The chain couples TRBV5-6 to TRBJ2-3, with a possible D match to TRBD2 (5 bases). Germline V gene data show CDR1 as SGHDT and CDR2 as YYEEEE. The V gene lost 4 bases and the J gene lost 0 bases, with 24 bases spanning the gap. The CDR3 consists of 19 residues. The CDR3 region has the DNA TGTGCCAGCAGCCTGACCGGGATCAGGACGCGAACTAGCACAGATACGCAGTATTTT. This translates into CASSLTGIRTRTSTDTQYF.

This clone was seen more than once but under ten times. The CDR3 spells CASSLGGEAFF. DNA for the CDR3: TGTGCCAGCAGCTTGGGTGGCGAAGCTTTCTTT. The V gene is TRBV5-6, the J gene TRBJ1-1; D not certain. V was pared by 0 bases and J by 8 bases, with 5 bases between. The germline gives CDR1 SGHDT, CDR2 YYEEEE. The CDR3 covers 11 residues.

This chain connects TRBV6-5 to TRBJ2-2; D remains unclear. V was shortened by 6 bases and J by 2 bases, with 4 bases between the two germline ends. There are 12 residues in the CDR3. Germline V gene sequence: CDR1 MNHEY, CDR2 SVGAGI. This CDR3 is CASSKNTGELFF. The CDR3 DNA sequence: TGTGCCAGCAGCAAAAACACCGGGGAGCTGTTTTTT.

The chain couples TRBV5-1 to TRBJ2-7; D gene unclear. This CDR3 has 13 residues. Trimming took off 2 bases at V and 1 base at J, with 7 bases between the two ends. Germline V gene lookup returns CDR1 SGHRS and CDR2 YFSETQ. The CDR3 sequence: CASSFGSSYEQYF. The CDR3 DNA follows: TGCGCCAGCAGCTTTGGAAGTTCCTACGAGCAGTACTTC. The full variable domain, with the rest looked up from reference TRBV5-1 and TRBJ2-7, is KAGVTQTPRYLIKTRGQQVTLSCSPISGHRSVSWYQQTPGQGLQFLFEYFSETQRNKGNFPGRFSGRQFSNSRSEMNVSTLELGDSALYLCASSFGSSYEQYFGPGTRLTVT.

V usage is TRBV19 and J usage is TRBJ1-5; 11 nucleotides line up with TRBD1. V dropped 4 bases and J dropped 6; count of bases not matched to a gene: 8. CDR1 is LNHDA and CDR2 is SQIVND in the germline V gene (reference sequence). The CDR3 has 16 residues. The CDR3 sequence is CASSTRTGGPSQPQHF. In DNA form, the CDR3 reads TGTGCCAGTAGTACCCGGACAGGGGGCCCCAGTCAGCCCCAGCATTTT.

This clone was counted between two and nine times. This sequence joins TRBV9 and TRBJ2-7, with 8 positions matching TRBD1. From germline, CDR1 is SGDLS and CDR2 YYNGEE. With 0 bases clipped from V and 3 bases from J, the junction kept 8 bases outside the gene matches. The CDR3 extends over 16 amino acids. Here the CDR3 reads CASSVAGQGTHYEQYF. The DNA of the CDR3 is TGTGCCAGCAGCGTAGCCGGACAGGGAACCCACTACGAGCAGTACTTC. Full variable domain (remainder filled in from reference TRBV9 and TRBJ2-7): DSGVTQTPKHLITATGQRVTLRCSPRSGDLSVYWYQQSLDQGLQFLIQYYNGEERAKGNILERFSAQQFPDLHSELNLSSLELGDSALYFCASSVAGQGTHYEQYFGPGTRLTVT.

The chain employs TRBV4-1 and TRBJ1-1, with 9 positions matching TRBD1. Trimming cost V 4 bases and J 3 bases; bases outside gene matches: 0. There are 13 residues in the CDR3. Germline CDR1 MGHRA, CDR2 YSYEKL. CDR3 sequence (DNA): TGCGCCAGCAGCCGGACAGGGGACACTGAAGCTTTCTTT. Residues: CASSRTGDTEAFF.

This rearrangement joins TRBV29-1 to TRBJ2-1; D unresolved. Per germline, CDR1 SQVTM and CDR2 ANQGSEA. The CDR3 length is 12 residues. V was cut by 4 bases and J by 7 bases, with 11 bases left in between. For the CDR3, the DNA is TGCAGCGTTGTGGACCGTAAAAATGAGCAGTTCTTC. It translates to CSVVDRKNEQFF.

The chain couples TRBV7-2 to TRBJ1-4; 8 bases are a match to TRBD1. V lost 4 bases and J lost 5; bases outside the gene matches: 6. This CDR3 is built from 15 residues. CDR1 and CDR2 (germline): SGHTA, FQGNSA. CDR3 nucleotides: TGTGCCAGCAGCTACAGGACAGGGAAGAATGAAAAACTGTTTTTT. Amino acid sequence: CASSYRTGKNEKLFF.

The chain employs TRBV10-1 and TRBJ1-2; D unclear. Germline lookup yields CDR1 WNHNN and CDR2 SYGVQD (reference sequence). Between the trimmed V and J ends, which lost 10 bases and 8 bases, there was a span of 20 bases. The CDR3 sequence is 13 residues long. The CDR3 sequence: CAITIPGQGGYTF. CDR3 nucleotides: TGCGCCATCACCATCCCCGGTCAAGGGGGCTACACCTTC.

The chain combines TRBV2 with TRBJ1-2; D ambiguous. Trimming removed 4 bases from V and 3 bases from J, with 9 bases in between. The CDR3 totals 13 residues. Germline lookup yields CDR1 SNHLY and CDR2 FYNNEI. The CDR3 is CASSGGVDYGYTF. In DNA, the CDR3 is TGTGCCAGCAGTGGGGGAGTGGACTATGGCTACACCTTC.

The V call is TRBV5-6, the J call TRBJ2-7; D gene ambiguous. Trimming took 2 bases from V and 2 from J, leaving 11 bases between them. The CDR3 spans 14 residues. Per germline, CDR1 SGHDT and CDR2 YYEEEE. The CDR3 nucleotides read TGTGCCAGCAGCTTTCGAATAGGGACCTACGAGCAGTACTTC. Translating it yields CASSFRIGTYEQYF.